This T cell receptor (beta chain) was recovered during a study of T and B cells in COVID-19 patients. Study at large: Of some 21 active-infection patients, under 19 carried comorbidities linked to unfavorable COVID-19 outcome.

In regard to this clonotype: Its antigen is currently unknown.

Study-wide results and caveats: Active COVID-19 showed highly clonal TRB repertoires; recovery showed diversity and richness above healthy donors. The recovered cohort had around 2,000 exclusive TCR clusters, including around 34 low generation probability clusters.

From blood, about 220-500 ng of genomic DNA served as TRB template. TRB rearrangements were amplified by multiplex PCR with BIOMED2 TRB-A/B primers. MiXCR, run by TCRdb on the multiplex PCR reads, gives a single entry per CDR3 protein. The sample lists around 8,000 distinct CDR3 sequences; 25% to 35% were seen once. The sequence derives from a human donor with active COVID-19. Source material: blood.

CDR3 bases: TGTGTTAGTAGTATTAACATCGTGGATCAGCCCCAGCATTTT. Translated, it gives CVSSINIVDQPQHF. The chain employs TRBV19 and TRBJ1-5; D ambiguous. Germline CDR1 reads LNHDA; CDR2 reads SQIVND (reference sequence). The CDR3 is 14 residues long.